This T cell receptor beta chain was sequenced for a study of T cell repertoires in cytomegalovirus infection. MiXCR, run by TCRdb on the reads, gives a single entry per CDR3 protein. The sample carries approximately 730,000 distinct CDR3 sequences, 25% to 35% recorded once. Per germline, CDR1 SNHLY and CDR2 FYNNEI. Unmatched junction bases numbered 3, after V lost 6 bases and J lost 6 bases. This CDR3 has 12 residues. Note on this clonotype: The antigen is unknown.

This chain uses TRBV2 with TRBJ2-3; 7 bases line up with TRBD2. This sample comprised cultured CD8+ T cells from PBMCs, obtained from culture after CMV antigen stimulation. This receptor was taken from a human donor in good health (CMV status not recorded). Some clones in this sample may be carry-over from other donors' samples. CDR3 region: CASRGRVDTQYF. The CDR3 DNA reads TGTGCCAGCAGGGGGAGGGTGGATACGCAGTATTTT.